This TCR beta chain was recorded in a study of blood T cell repertoires in COVID-19. Study summary: Donors in the United States, Italy and Spain gave samples during acute or convalescent COVID-19. PBMCs, B-cell-depleted T cells, or T cells were the source of the cDNA or gDNA that made up the material.

Original processing notes: How many nucleated cells were present was estimated from reference gene primer amplification. The table came from immunoSEQ multiplex PCR; TCRdb's copy has only in-frame clones and leaves some out. The V and J calls and clone size come from that table; D and trimming were worked out from the DNA. The repertoire holds approximately 220,000 clones, with 80% to 90% as singletons. Trimming left V 1 base short and J 1 base short, with 11 bases between. The germline V gene has CDR1 SGHRS and CDR2 YFSETQ. The length of the CDR3 is 15 residues. The receptor was derived from a woman aged 55-69 years who had recovered from COVID-19. This chain links TRBV5-1 with TRBJ2-5; D call uncertain. Sequenced sample: peripheral blood. The CDR3 coding sequence is TGCGCCAGCAGCTTGACGTTTCAGTCCCAAGAGACCCAGTACTTC. The encoded protein is CASSLTFQSQETQYF.